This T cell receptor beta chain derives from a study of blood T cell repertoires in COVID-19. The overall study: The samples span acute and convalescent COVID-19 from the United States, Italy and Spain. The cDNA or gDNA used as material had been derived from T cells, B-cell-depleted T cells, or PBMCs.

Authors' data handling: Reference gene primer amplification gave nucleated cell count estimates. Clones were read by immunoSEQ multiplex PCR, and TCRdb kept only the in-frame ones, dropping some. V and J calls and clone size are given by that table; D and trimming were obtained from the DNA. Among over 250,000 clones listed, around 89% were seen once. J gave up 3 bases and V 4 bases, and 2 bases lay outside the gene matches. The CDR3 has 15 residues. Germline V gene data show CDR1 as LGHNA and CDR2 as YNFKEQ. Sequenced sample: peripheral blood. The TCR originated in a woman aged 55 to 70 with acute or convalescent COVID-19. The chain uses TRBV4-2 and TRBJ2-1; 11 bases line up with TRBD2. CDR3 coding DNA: TGTGCCAGCAGCCCTAGCGGGAGGCTCTACAATGAGCAGTTCTTC. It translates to CASSPSGRLYNEQFF.